Listed below are T cell receptor beta chains from one sample, sequenced in a study of regulatory T cells in long-lasting Graves disease. TCRdb fed the multiplex PCR reads into MiXCR, producing one record per CDR3 protein. The table lists 580,000 or so distinct CDR3 sequences, about 16% of them singletons. These data are also associated with another study on T cells in Graves' hyperthyroidism and ophthalmopathy.

The sequenced sample was peripheral blood mononuclear cells (PBMCs), obtained at new diagnosis, from a patient treated with antithyroid drugs. The receptors originated from a man aged 18-30 years with Graves disease. Both conserved end residues are part of each CDR3. The D gene is left open where the match is weak. Clone sizes are given selectively: once, few, many, or a class where the clone is expanded.

>NA|TRBV2|TRBJ2-2|many
TGTGCCAGCAGTGTTACGAAGAACACCGGGGAGCTGTTTTTT
CASSVTKNTGELFF
>NA|TRBV28|TRBJ2-7|many
TGTGCCAGCAACGGCCCCGAGAGCTACGAGCAGTACTTC
CASNGPESYEQYF
>TRBD2|TRBV7-3|TRBJ2-2|NA
TGTGCCAGCAGCAAGAGCACTAGCGGACTCACCGGGGAGCTGTTTTTT
CASSKSTSGLTGELFF
>NA|TRBV20-1|TRBJ1-1|many
TGCAGTGCTAGAGTCAAAGGCACGGGGAACACTGAAGCTTTCTTT
CSARVKGTGNTEAFF
>TRBD2|TRBV27|TRBJ2-1|few
TGTGCCAGCAAACGAACCGGGACTAGCGGGATCAATGAGCAGTTCTTC
CASKRTGTSGINEQFF
>TRBD1|TRBV5-1|TRBJ1-6|NA
TGCGCCAGCAGCTTGAGGGGGACAGGGTCCTATAATTCACCCCTCCACTTT
CASSLRGTGSYNSPLHF
>TRBD1|TRBV27|TRBJ2-7|many
TGTGCCAGCAGCCAGACAGGGCCGGGCCTCGGCGGAGCCTACGAGCAGTACTTC
CASSQTGPGLGGAYEQYF
>NA|TRBV14|TRBJ1-1|NA
TGTGCCAGCAGCCAAGCCGTGGGACGGAGGAACACTGAAGCTTTCTTT
CASSQAVGRRNTEAFF
>TRBD2|TRBV12-5|TRBJ2-1|few
TGTGCTGCTGGTTTGCGGGGGACTAGCATTACTGAGCAGTTCTTC
CAAGLRGTSITEQFF
>NA|TRBV5-1|TRBJ2-1|many
TGTGCCAGCAGCTTGGTGTCCCGGGGCACCGACAATGAGCAGTTCTTC
CASSLVSRGTDNEQFF
>TRBD1|TRBV20-1|TRBJ2-3|many
TGCAGTGCCTCCGGGACAGGGGCCACAGATACGCAGTATTTT
CSASGTGATDTQYF
>TRBD2|TRBV6-1|TRBJ2-5|NA
TGTGCCAGCAGAGAAGGGACTAGCGGGATACAAGAGACCCAGTACTTC
CASREGTSGIQETQYF
>NA|TRBV7-9|TRBJ2-7|few
TGTGCCAGCAGCGACGGGACGGGCCACTCCTACGAGCAGTACTTC
CASSDGTGHSYEQYF
>TRBD2|TRBV9|TRBJ2-5|NA
TGTGCCAGCAGCGTGGGCGGGAGTTCCCAAGAGACCCAGTACTTC
CASSVGGSSQETQYF
>NA|TRBV9|TRBJ1-3|NA
TGTGCCAGCAGCGTTGCCACCTCTGGAAACACCATATATTTT
CASSVATSGNTIYF
>NA|TRBV7-9|TRBJ2-1|NA
TGTGCCAGCAGCTTAGATTTTTCGAAGTTCTTC
CASSLDFSKFF
>NA|TRBV7-8|TRBJ2-3|many
TGTGCCAGCTCCTGGACCCCAGATACGCAGTATTTT
CASSWTPDTQYF
>TRBD2|TRBV7-3|TRBJ2-2|few
TGTGCCAGCAGCTTAAGCTCAACTAGCGTGGGCACCGGGGAGCTGTTTTTT
CASSLSSTSVGTGELFF